A selection of T cell receptor beta chains follows, all from one sample in a study of T-cell memory formation after mild COVID-19. Using its own MiXCR run on the 5' RACE reads, TCRdb lists one record per CDR3 protein. The profile shows over 120,000 distinct CDR3 sequences, less than 25% of them singletons. Sequencing used PBMCs or a T cell subset sorted from them (not recorded which). Receptors originate from an adult woman who had mild COVID-19 (a few samples of this study predate the infection). Cell type and time point are not known. CDR3s include the opening cysteine and the closing phenylalanine or tryptophan. D genes are given only for firm matches. Only part of the rows carry a size: once, few, many, or a class if the clone is expanded.

V gene,clone size,J gene,D gene,CDR3 protein,CDR3 DNA
TRBV29-1,few,TRBJ2-3,.,CSVPGTPGSTDTQYF,TGCAGCGTGCCAGGGACCCCGGGGAGCACAGATACGCAGTATTTT
TRBV4-1,few,TRBJ1-3,.,CASSRGRGGPGNTIYF,TGCGCCAGCAGCCGTGGACGAGGTGGCCCTGGAAACACCATATATTTT
TRBV4-1,.,TRBJ1-1,.,CASSHESPLLNTEAFF,TGCGCCAGCAGCCACGAGTCCCCTTTATTGAACACTGAAGCTTTCTTT
TRBV7-9,.,TRBJ2-1,TRBD2,CASSSPLAGGINEQFF,TGTGCCAGCAGCTCCCCCCTAGCGGGAGGTATTAATGAGCAGTTCTTC
TRBV27,few,TRBJ2-7,.,CASSSPLADFYEQYF,TGTGCCAGCAGTTCACCACTAGCCGACTTCTACGAGCAGTACTTC
TRBV5-6,.,TRBJ1-1,TRBD1,CASTVTGTGEAFF,TGTGCCAGCACGGTGACCGGGACAGGGGAAGCTTTCTTT
TRBV6-2/TRBV6-3,few,TRBJ1-1,.,CASSYVRVAEAFF,TGTGCCAGCAGTTACGTACGGGTTGCCGAAGCTTTCTTT
TRBV19,.,TRBJ2-5,.,CASSSRDGQETQYF,TGTGCCAGTAGCTCCCGGGACGGACAAGAGACCCAGTACTTC
TRBV29-1,.,TRBJ2-7,.,CSAEGVGHPYEQYF,TGCAGCGCAGAAGGGGTAGGGCACCCCTACGAGCAGTACTTC
TRBV24-1,few,TRBJ2-7,TRBD2,CATSDLGTSGSYEQYF,TGTGCCACCAGTGACCTGGGGACTAGCGGGAGCTACGAGCAGTACTTC
TRBV20-1,.,TRBJ2-7,TRBD1,CSARGTGAMHEQYF,TGCAGTGCTAGAGGGACAGGGGCTATGCACGAGCAGTACTTC
TRBV12-3/TRBV12-4,few,TRBJ2-3,.,CASSRSLGTDTQYF,TGTGCCAGCAGCCGGAGTTTGGGCACAGATACGCAGTATTTT
TRBV9,.,TRBJ2-6,TRBD1,CASSETSGTGGSGANVLTF,TGTGCCAGCAGCGAGACATCCGGGACAGGGGGTTCTGGGGCCAACGTCCTGACTTTC
TRBV5-1,.,TRBJ2-7,TRBD2,CASRPAGTSGGPLSSYEQYF,TGCGCCAGCAGACCAGCCGGGACTAGCGGGGGCCCTTTGAGCTCCTACGAGCAGTACTTC
TRBV10-3,.,TRBJ1-2,.,CAISSGEQAYGYTF,TGTGCCATCAGTTCTGGGGAGCAAGCCTATGGCTACACCTTC
TRBV4-1,.,TRBJ2-1,.,CASSQTSAGEQFF,TGCGCCAGCAGCCAGACTTCCGCCGGCGAGCAGTTCTTC
TRBV29-1,.,TRBJ2-5,TRBD1,CSVDLDRVGETQYF,TGCAGCGTTGACCTTGACAGGGTCGGAGAGACCCAGTACTTC
TRBV7-2,few,TRBJ1-1,.,CASSYLSGGHTEAFF,TGTGCCAGCAGCTATTTAAGCGGCGGGCACACTGAAGCTTTCTTT
TRBV24-1,.,TRBJ1-4,.,CATSDGEKLFF,TGTGCCACCAGCGACGGTGAAAAACTGTTTTTT
TRBV12-3/TRBV12-4,few,TRBJ2-1,TRBD2,CASRFSGTSYNEQFF,TGTGCCAGCAGGTTCAGCGGGACCTCCTACAATGAGCAGTTCTTC
TRBV23-1,.,TRBJ2-7,.,CASSQLRWKSSYEQYF,TGCGCCAGCAGTCAACTCCGTTGGAAGTCGAGCTACGAGCAGTACTTC
TRBV12-3/TRBV12-4,.,TRBJ1-5,TRBD1,CASSLGQGTQHQHF,TGTGCCAGCAGCCTCGGACAGGGTACTCAGCACCAGCATTTT
TRBV20-1,few,TRBJ2-1,.,CSARGSDSSYNEQFF,TGCAGTGCTAGAGGTAGCGACAGCTCCTACAATGAGCAGTTCTTC
TRBV19,.,TRBJ1-3,.,CASSINPGTGNTIYF,TGTGCCAGTAGTATAAATCCGGGGACTGGAAACACCATATATTTT
TRBV4-1,few,TRBJ1-2,TRBD1,CASSQEGPGQGAYGYTF,TGCGCCAGCAGCCAAGAGGGACCGGGACAGGGGGCCTATGGCTACACCTTC
TRBV20-1,few,TRBJ2-1,.,CSPLRANRNEQFF,TGCAGTCCCCTCAGGGCGAACAGGAATGAGCAGTTCTTC
TRBV5-6,.,TRBJ2-1,.,CASAGNNEQFF,TGTGCCAGCGCAGGGAACAATGAGCAGTTCTTC
TRBV5-1,.,TRBJ2-3,.,CASSFLDGGTDTQYF,TGCGCCAGCAGCTTTCTAGACGGGGGCACAGATACGCAGTATTTT
TRBV7-3,few,TRBJ2-7,.,CASSLFATYEQYF,TGTGCCAGCAGCTTATTCGCTACCTACGAGCAGTACTTC
TRBV27,.,TRBJ2-7,TRBD2,CASLGTSGAYEQYF,TGTGCCAGCCTTGGGACTAGCGGGGCTTACGAGCAGTACTTC
TRBV15,few,TRBJ1-2,TRBD1,CATSRDWRQGDGYTF,TGTGCCACCAGCAGAGATTGGAGGCAGGGGGACGGCTACACCTTC
TRBV6-5,few,TRBJ2-7,.,CASSHDQVGQYF,TGTGCCAGCAGCCACGACCAAGTGGGGCAGTACTTC
TRBV20-1,.,TRBJ2-3,TRBD1,CSARGDRADTQYF,TGCAGTGCTAGAGGGGACAGGGCAGATACGCAGTATTTT
TRBV20-1,.,TRBJ2-7,.,CSARTAELYEQYF,TGCAGTGCTAGAACTGCGGAGCTGTACGAGCAGTACTTC
TRBV20-1,few,TRBJ2-3,TRBD2,CSAPELAGVTDTQYF,TGCAGTGCTCCAGAACTAGCGGGGGTTACAGATACGCAGTATTTT
TRBV19,.,TRBJ1-3,TRBD1,CASSILGTAISGNTIYF,TGTGCCAGTAGTATTTTGGGGACAGCTATCTCTGGAAACACCATATATTTT
TRBV5-1,.,TRBJ2-1,TRBD2,CASSSPLAGGFREQFF,TGCGCCAGCAGCTCACCGCTAGCGGGGGGGTTTCGTGAGCAGTTCTTC
TRBV20-1,few,TRBJ1-1,.,CSAYTENTEAFF,TGCAGTGCCTACACAGAGAACACTGAAGCTTTCTTT
TRBV5-1,.,TRBJ2-7,TRBD1,CASSLLDRVYEQYF,TGCGCCAGCAGCTTACTGGACAGGGTCTACGAGCAGTACTTC
TRBV15,.,TRBJ1-4,.,CATSRVHRDDEKLFF,TGTGCCACCAGCAGAGTGCACAGGGACGATGAAAAACTGTTTTTT
TRBV18,.,TRBJ1-1,.,CASSPNRGNTEAFF,TGTGCCAGCTCACCAAACAGAGGGAACACTGAAGCTTTCTTT
TRBV6-6,.,TRBJ1-1,.,CASSWLRDGNTEAFF,TGTGCCAGCAGTTGGCTTAGGGACGGGAACACTGAAGCTTTCTTT
TRBV28,.,TRBJ2-7,TRBD1,CASIPLTGGRGEQYF,TGTGCCAGCATTCCCCTCACAGGGGGCCGGGGTGAGCAGTACTTC
TRBV4-3,few,TRBJ2-7,TRBD2,CASSQEPTSGSYEQYF,TGCGCCAGCAGCCAAGAACCGACTAGCGGGAGCTACGAGCAGTACTTC
TRBV4-2,.,TRBJ2-5,TRBD2,CASSPLTSGRDQETQYF,TGTGCCAGCAGCCCCCTAACTAGCGGGAGGGACCAAGAGACCCAGTACTTC
TRBV7-9,.,TRBJ1-1,.,CASSLPMNTEAFF,TGTGCCAGCAGCCTGCCCATGAACACTGAAGCTTTCTTT
TRBV4-1,.,TRBJ2-1,.,CASSQPGDPLGNEQFF,TGCGCCAGCAGCCAGCCCGGGGACCCGCTGGGAAATGAGCAGTTCTTC
TRBV7-9,.,TRBJ2-7,.,CASSQRGGDEQYF,TGTGCCAGCAGTCAGAGGGGCGGCGACGAGCAGTACTTC
TRBV29-1,few,TRBJ2-7,.,CSVIIGDSSYEQYF,TGCAGCGTTATTATTGGCGACAGCTCCTACGAGCAGTACTTC
TRBV3-1,few,TRBJ2-7,TRBD1,CASSQTGALGYEQYF,TGTGCCAGCAGTCAAACAGGGGCGCTTGGCTACGAGCAGTACTTC
TRBV15,.,TRBJ2-7,TRBD2,CATSPGLAGYEQYF,TGTGCCACCAGCCCTGGACTAGCGGGCTACGAGCAGTACTTC
TRBV6-4,.,TRBJ1-1,.,CASSEQGLLEAFF,TGTGCCAGCAGTGAACAGGGCCTCCTTGAAGCTTTCTTT
TRBV2,few,TRBJ1-2,.,CARTRTDYYGYTF,TGTGCCAGGACGAGGACGGACTACTATGGCTACACCTTC
TRBV20-1,few,TRBJ2-3,TRBD2,CSARDVVAGGIITDTQYF,TGCAGTGCTAGAGACGTTGTAGCGGGGGGAATCATCACAGATACGCAGTATTTT